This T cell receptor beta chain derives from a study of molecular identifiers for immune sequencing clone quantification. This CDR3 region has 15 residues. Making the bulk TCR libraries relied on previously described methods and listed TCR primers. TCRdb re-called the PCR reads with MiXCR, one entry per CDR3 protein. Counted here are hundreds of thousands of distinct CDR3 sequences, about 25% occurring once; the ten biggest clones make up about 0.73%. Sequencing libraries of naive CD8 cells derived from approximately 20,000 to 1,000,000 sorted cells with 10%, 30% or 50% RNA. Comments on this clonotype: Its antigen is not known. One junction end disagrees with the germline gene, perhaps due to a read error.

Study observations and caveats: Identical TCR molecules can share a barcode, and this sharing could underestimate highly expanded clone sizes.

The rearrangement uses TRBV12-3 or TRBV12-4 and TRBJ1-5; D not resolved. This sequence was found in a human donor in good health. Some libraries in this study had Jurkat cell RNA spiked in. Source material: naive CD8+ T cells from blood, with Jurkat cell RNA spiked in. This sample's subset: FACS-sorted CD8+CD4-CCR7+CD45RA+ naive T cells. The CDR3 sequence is CASGSTGVGDQPPRF. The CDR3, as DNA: TGTGCCAGCGGCTCGACTGGGGTTGGGGATCAGCCCCCGCGCTTT.